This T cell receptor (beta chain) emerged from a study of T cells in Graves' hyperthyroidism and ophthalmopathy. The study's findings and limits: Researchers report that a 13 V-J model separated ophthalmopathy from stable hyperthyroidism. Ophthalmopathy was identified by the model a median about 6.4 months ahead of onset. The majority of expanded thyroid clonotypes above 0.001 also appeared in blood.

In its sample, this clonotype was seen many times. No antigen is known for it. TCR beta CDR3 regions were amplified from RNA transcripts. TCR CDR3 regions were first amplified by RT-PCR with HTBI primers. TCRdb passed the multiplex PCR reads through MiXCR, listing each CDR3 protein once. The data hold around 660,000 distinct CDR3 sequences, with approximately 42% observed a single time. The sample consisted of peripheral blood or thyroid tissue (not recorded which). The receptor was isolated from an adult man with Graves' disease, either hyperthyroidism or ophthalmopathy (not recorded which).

Written as DNA, the CDR3 is TGCGCCAGCAGTGTTCTAGCAGAGACCCAGTACTTC. Its protein is CASSVLAETQYF. The chain couples TRBV10-2 to TRBJ2-5; tentatively, D is TRBD2 (5 bases). The CDR3 has 12 residues. V was cut by 4 bases and J by 4 bases, with 7 bases left in between. Germline CDR1 is WSHSY and CDR2 is SAAADI.